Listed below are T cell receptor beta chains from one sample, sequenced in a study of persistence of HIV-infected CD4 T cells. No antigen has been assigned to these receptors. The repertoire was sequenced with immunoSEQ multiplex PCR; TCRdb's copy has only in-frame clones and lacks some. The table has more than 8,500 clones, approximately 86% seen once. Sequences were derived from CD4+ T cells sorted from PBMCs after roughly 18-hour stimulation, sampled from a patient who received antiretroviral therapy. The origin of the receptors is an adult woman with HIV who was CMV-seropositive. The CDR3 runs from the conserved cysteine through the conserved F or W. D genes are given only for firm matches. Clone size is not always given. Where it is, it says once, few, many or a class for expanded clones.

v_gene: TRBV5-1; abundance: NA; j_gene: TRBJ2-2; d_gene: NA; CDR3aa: CASSLAMGLDTGELFF; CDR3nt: TGCGCCAGCAGCTTGGCGATGGGGCTCGACACCGGGGAGCTGTTTTTT
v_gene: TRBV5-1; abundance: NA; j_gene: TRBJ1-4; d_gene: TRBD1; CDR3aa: CASSLAQTGGSTNEKLFF; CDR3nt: TGCGCCAGCAGCTTGGCACAGACAGGGGGATCGACTAATGAAAAACTGTTTTTT
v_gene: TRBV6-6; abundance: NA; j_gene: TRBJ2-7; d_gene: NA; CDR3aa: CASSLNGGGPYEQYF; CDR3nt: TGTGCCAGCAGTCTTAACGGCGGAGGACCCTACGAGCAGTACTTC
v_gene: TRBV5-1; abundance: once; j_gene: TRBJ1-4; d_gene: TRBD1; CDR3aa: CASSLQFRQGNEKLFF; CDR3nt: TGCGCCAGCAGCTTGCAATTCCGACAGGGGAATGAAAAACTGTTTTTT
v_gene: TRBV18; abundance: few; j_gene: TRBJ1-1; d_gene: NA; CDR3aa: CASSPYGTRNTEAFF; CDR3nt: TGTGCCAGCTCGCCCTATGGGACAAGAAACACTGAAGCTTTCTTT
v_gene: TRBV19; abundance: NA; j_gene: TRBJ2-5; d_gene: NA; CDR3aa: CATLNPGGGETQYF; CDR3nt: TGTGCCACCTTAAATCCTGGAGGGGGAGAGACCCAGTACTTC
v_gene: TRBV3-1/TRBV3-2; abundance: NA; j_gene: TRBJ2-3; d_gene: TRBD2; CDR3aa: CASSQEGLAGGGTDTQYF; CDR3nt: TGTGCCAGCAGCCAAGAGGGACTAGCGGGAGGTGGCACAGATACGCAGTATTTT
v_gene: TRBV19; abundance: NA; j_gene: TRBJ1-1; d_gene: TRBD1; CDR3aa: CASSPILRTGHEAFF; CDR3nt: TGTGCCAGTAGCCCTATCTTAAGGACAGGCCATGAAGCTTTCTTT
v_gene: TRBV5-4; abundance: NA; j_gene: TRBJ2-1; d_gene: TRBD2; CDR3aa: CASSFLGGRSGEQFF; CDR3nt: TGTGCCAGCAGTTTTTTAGGCGGGAGGAGCGGTGAGCAGTTCTTC
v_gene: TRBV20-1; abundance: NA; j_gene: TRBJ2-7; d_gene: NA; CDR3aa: CSARGGYEQYF; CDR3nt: TGCAGTGCTAGAGGAGGGTACGAGCAGTACTTC
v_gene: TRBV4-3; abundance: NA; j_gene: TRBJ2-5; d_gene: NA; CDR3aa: CASSQVMGQGQETQYF; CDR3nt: TGCGCCAGCAGCCAAGTCATGGGGCAGGGTCAGGAGACCCAGTACTTC
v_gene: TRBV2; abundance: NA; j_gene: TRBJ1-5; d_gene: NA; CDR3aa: CASSVKGGDNQPQHF; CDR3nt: TGTGCCAGCAGTGTTAAGGGGGGAGACAATCAGCCCCAGCATTTT
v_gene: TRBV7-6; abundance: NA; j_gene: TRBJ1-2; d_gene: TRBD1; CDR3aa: CASSLTPPGQGGYTF; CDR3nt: TGTGCCAGCAGCTTAACCCCACCTGGACAGGGTGGCTACACCTTC
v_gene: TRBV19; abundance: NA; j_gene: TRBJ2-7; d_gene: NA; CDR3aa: CASSPLQRVLTHEQYF; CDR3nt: TGTGCCAGTAGTCCCCTCCAGCGGGTACTCACCCACGAGCAGTACTTC
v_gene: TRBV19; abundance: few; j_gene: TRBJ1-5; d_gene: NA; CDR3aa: CASMGTENQPQHF; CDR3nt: TGTGCCAGTATGGGGACGGAAAATCAGCCCCAGCATTTT
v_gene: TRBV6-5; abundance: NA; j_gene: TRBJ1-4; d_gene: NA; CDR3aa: CASTSGGRGGEKLFF; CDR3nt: TGTGCCAGCACGAGCGGGGGCAGGGGTGGTGAAAAACTGTTTTTT
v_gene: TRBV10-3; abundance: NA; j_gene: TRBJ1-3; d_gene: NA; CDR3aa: CAISDRAGNTIYF; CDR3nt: TGTGCCATCAGTGACAGGGCTGGAAACACCATATATTTT
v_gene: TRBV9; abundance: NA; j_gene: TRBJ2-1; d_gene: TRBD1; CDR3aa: CASSVATGGYNEQFF; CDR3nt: TGTGCCAGCAGCGTAGCCACAGGGGGATACAATGAGCAGTTCTTC
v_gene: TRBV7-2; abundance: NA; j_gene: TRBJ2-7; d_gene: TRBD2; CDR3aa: CASSYSSGGSYEQYF; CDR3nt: TGTGCCAGCAGCTATTCTAGCGGGGGTTCCTACGAGCAGTACTTC
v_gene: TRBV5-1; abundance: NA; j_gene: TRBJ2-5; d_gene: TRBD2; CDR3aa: CASSGGGGKGETQYF; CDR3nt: TGCGCCAGCAGCGGCGGGGGAGGGAAGGGAGAGACCCAGTACTTC
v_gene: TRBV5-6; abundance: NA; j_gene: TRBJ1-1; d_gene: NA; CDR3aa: CASSRETEAFF; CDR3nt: TGTGCCAGCAGCCGGGAAACTGAAGCTTTCTTT
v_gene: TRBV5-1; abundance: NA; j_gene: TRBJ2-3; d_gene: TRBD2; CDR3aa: CASSLGPSGSSDTQYF; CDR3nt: TGCGCCAGCAGCTTGGGCCCTAGCGGGAGCTCAGATACGCAGTATTTT
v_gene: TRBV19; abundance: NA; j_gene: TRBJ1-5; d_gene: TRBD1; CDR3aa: CASSTLPGQGFNQPQHF; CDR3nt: TGTGCCAGTAGTACCCTACCGGGACAGGGATTCAATCAGCCCCAGCATTTT
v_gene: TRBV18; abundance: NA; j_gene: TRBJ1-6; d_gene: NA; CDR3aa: CASSPGLTYGAGYSPLHF; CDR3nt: TGTGCCAGCTCACCGGGACTTACTTATGGGGCTGGATATTCACCCCTCCACTTT
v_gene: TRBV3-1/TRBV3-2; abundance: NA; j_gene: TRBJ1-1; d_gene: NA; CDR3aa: CASSQGGRTEAFF; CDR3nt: TGTGCCAGCAGCCAAGGGGGGCGAACTGAAGCTTTCTTT
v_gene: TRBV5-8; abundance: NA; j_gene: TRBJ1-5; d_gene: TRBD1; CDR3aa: CASTQGAGNQPQHF; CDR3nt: TGTGCCAGCACCCAGGGGGCCGGCAATCAGCCCCAGCATTTT
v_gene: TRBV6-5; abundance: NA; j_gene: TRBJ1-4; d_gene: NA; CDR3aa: CASSRTATNEKLFF; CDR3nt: TGTGCCAGCAGCCGGACGGCAACTAATGAAAAACTGTTTTTT
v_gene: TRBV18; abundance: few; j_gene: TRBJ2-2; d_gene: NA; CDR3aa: CASSRSRRDTGELFF; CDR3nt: TGTGCCAGCTCACGATCTAGGCGGGACACCGGGGAGCTGTTTTTT
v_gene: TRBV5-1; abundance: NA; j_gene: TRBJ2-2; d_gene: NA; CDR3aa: CASSFSPGLNTGELFF; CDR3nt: TGCGCCAGCAGCTTTAGCCCGGGACTTAACACCGGGGAGCTGTTTTTT
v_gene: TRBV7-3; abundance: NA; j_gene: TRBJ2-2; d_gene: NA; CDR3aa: CASAAGRTNTGELFF; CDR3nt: TGTGCCAGCGCGGCGGGGCGAACGAACACCGGGGAGCTGTTTTTT
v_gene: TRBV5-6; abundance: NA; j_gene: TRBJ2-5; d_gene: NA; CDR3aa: CASSQTETQYF; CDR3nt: TGTGCCAGCAGCCAAACAGAGACCCAGTACTTC